The present T cell receptor beta chain was sequenced within a study of T cell responses to AZD1222 COVID-19 vaccine. Study outcomes and limitations: Reportedly, close to half of spike-specific TCRs are directed against unmutated variant regions.

As regards this clone: The antigen remains unidentified.

The germline CDR1 and CDR2 sequences are MRHNA and SNTAGT. The CDR3 is 14 amino acids. Unmatched junction bases numbered 0, after V lost 4 bases and J lost 4 bases. Only in-frame clones appear in the TCRdb table, and some are missing; sequencing was by immunoSEQ multiplex PCR. Here the sample spans 120,000 or so clones, about 93% being singletons. The chain is built from TRBV6-4 and TRBJ2-3; TRBD2 matches at 12 bases. The sequence came from an adult who received the MenACWY meningococcal vaccine as a control. Sequenced material: peripheral blood, taken 28 days after the second dose of the MenACWY control vaccine. The DNA for the CDR3 is TGTGCCAGCAGTGCTAGCGGGGGGGCAGATACGCAGTATTTT. Its protein product is CASSASGGADTQYF.